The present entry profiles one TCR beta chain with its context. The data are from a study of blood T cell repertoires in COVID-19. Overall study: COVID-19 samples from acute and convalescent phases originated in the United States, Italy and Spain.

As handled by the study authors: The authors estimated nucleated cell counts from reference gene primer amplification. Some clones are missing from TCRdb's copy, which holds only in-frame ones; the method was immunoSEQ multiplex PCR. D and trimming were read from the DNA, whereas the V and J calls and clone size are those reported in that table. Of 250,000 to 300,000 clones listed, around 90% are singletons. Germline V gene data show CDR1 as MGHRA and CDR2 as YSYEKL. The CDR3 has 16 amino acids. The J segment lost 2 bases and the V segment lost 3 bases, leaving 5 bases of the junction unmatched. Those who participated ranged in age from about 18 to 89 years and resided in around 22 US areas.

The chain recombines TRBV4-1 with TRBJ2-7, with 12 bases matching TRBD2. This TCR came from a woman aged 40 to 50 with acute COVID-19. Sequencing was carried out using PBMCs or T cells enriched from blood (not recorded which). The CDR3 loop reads CASSQALAGGTYEQYF. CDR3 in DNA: TGCGCCAGCAGCCAGGCACTAGCGGGGGGTACCTACGAGCAGTACTTC.